These 24 T cell receptor beta chains share one sample of origin, sequenced in a study of blood T cell repertoires in COVID-19. Repertoires were generated with immunoSEQ multiplex PCR, while TCRdb's copy carries only in-frame clones and drops some. The table records under 350,000 clones, 85% to 90% of them present only once. Sequencing was carried out using peripheral blood. These receptor sequences come from a woman aged 30 to 39 with COVID-19, enrolled during active disease.

The chain employs TRBV4-2 and TRBJ2-7, with 12 bases fitting TRBD2. The CDR3 loop spans 15 amino acids. Germline lookup yields CDR1 LGHNA and CDR2 YNFKEQ. The junction had 3 bases not matched to a gene; V was cut back by 4 bases and J by 2 bases. CDR3 loop: CASSLTSGGPYEQYF. CDR3 coding DNA: TGTGCCAGCAGCCTCACTAGCGGGGGGCCCTACGAGCAGTACTTC.

CDR3 in DNA: TGCGCCAGCAGTGAGGCCGCCGGGGCCGGGGAGCTGTTTTTT. Translating gives CASSEAAGAGELFF. The V call is TRBV10-1, the J call TRBJ2-2; TRBD2 might be the D (5 bases). Germline V gives CDR1 WNHNN, CDR2 SYGVQD (reference sequence). V was pared by 2 bases and J by 6 bases, with 10 bases between. This CDR3 comprises 14 residues.

The rearrangement uses TRBV15 and TRBJ1-1, with D hard to call. The CDR3 spans 13 residues. The germline V and J ends were trimmed by 0 bases and 6 bases, with 8 bases remaining between them. In germline, CDR1 is LNHNV, CDR2 YYDKDF (reference sequence). The CDR3 DNA is TGTGCCACCAGCAGAGATATGCGGGCTGAAGCTTTCTTT. This codes for CATSRDMRAEAFF.

The CDR3 coding sequence is TGTGCCAGCAGTGATGGACACCGGTCTATCTACGAGCAGTACGTC. It yields the protein CASSDGHRSIYEQYV. The rearrangement links TRBV6-1 to TRBJ2-7; D is possibly TRBD1 (5 bases). The CDR3 consists of 15 residues. The germline V and J ends were trimmed by 3 bases and 3 bases, with 15 bases remaining between them. CDR1 and CDR2 (germline): MNHNS, SASEGT.

CDR3 residues: CASNMGGQPQHF. The CDR3, as DNA: TGTGCCAGTAACATGGGGGGTCAGCCCCAGCATTTT. The V call is TRBV19, the J call TRBJ1-5, with D possibly being TRBD1 (5 bases). This CDR3 has 12 residues. CDR1 LNHDA and CDR2 SQIVND come from the germline V gene (reference sequence). V was pared by 7 bases and J by 6 bases, with 10 bases between.

This clone has just one count. The chain couples TRBV4-2 to TRBJ1-1; no clear D. V gave up 0 bases and J gave up 1 base, with 9 bases separating them. This CDR3 has 15 amino acids. Germline V CDR1 and CDR2: LGHNA, YNFKEQ. The CDR3 DNA follows: TGTGCCAGCAGCCAAGATCTTCGAGGGAACACTGAAGCTTTCTTT. Its protein product is CASSQDLRGNTEAFF.

J is TRBJ1-5 and V is TRBV5-6; no reliable D call. Germline lookup yields CDR1 SGHDT and CDR2 YYEEEE. Trimming took off 4 bases at V and 3 bases at J, with 8 bases between the two ends. CDR3 length: 13 amino acids. The chain's CDR3 is CASSLGVNQPQHF. CDR3 nucleotide sequence: TGTGCCAGCAGCCTCGGGGTCAATCAGCCCCAGCATTTT.

CDR3: CASSFPGQGVEQFF. In DNA, the CDR3 is TGTGCCAGCAGCTTTCCGGGACAAGGGGTTGAGCAGTTCTTC. The chain uses TRBV11-3 and TRBJ2-1; weak D call: TRBD1 (6 bases). In germline, CDR1 is SGHNT, CDR2 YENEEA. The CDR3 extends over 14 amino acids. V was pared by 3 bases and J by 9 bases, with 15 bases between.

The chain combines TRBV28 with TRBJ2-1, with TRBD2 matching 8 bases. V was pared by 1 base and J by 7 bases, with 12 bases of the junction left unmatched. The CDR3 length is 17 residues. Germline values: CDR1 MDHEN, CDR2 SYDVKM. As DNA, the CDR3 is TGTGCCAGCAGTTTATCCCTTGGCGGGGGGCCGAGAAATGAGCAGTTCTTC. The encoded protein is CASSLSLGGGPRNEQFF.

This clone came up once. J is TRBJ1-1 and V is TRBV5-6; unclear D gene. The CDR3 consists of 13 residues. With 6 bases removed from V and 4 bases from J, the gap between germline ends came to 13 bases. Germline V lookup: CDR1 SGHDT, CDR2 YYEEEE. The CDR3 sequence: CASTRVVGTEAFF. In DNA, the CDR3 is TGTGCCAGCACACGGGTGGTAGGCACTGAAGCTTTCTTT.

The CDR3: CASSYQGYEQYF. The CDR3 DNA sequence: TGTGCCAGCAGTTATCAGGGTTACGAGCAGTACTTC. The chain has TRBV5-6 and TRBJ2-7; weak D call: TRBD1 (5 bases). CDR3 length: 12 amino acids. CDR1 is SGHDT, CDR2 YYEEEE, per germline. Between the trimmed V and J ends, which lost 5 bases and 4 bases, there was a span of 10 bases.

This clone appeared once. This chain links TRBV7-2 with TRBJ1-2; TRBD1 might be the D (5 bases). The V and J ends lost 3 bases and 7 bases respectively, with 21 bases between them. Germline CDR1 and CDR2: SGHTA and FQGNSA. The CDR3 sequence is 16 residues long. The CDR3 DNA follows: TGTGCCAGCAGCTTGGGTCAGCAGGGCCAGCAGAGTGGCTACACCTTC. Translation: CASSLGQQGQQSGYTF.

This chain joins TRBV10-2 and TRBJ2-1; D is undetermined. CDR1 and CDR2 from the germline V gene are WSHSY and SAAADI. Between the trimmed V and J ends, which lost 4 bases and 7 bases, there was a span of 11 bases. This CDR3 contains 13 residues. The CDR3: CASSVGLPNEQFF. CDR3 sequence (DNA): TGCGCCAGCAGTGTTGGCTTACCGAATGAGCAGTTCTTC.

The chain employs TRBV2 and TRBJ1-2; tentatively, D is TRBD1 (6 bases). Deletions cut 6 bases from V and 3 bases from J, with 11 bases between. CDR1 SNHLY and CDR2 FYNNEI come from the germline V gene. The CDR3 totals 13 residues. CDR3 nucleotide sequence: TGTGCCAGCAGCTTACAGGGTGACTATGGCTACACCTTC. Translating gives CASSLQGDYGYTF.

The chain couples TRBV19 to TRBJ1-5; 12 bases align to TRBD1. Germline V CDR1 and CDR2: LNHDA, SQIVND (reference sequence). CDR3 size: 14 residues. V shed 4 bases and J 6 bases; nucleotides not matched to a gene: 1. CDR3 protein: CASSRDRGPQPQHF. CDR3 DNA: TGTGCCAGTAGTAGGGACAGGGGGCCTCAGCCCCAGCATTTT.

The chain has TRBV6-5 and TRBJ2-7, with 10 bases identical to TRBD2. CDR3 length: 15 amino acids. The V gene end was trimmed by 6 bases and the J gene end by 4 bases; junction bases not matched to a gene: 9. Germline V gives CDR1 MNHEY, CDR2 SVGAGI. As DNA, the CDR3 is TGTGCCAGCAGAGCCGAAGCGGGGGGGCCGTACGAGCAGTACGTC. Translating it yields CASRAEAGGPYEQYV.

This sequence joins TRBV7-5 and TRBJ2-2; the table gives TRBD2 as D, unverified against the DNA. TRBV7-5 is recorded as a pseudogene. The CDR3 runs 15 residues. The DNA for the CDR3 is TGTGTCAGAAGCTTGGGTGGAGTGAACACCGGGGAGCTGTTTTTT. Protein: CVRSLGGVNTGELFF.

This chain joins TRBV24-1 and TRBJ2-3, with 10 positions matching TRBD2. The CDR3 runs to 16 residues. J gave up 0 bases and V 7 bases, and 6 bases lay outside the gene matches. Germline V lookup: CDR1 KGHDR, CDR2 SFDVKD. CDR3 DNA: TGTGCCACCAGCGACATAGCGGGGGGTAGCACAGATACGCAGTATTTT. Protein product: CATSDIAGGSTDTQYF.

V and J are TRBV7-3 and TRBJ2-5, with 11 nucleotides matching TRBD2. The germline CDR1 and CDR2 sequences are SGHTA and FQGTGA. The CDR3 is made up of 15 amino acids. V shed 2 bases, J shed 5 bases, and the junction held 4 bases outside the gene matches. The CDR3 DNA follows: TGTGCCAGCAGCTTACTAGCGGGGGGTATCGAGACCCAGTACTTC. It is translated as CASSLLAGGIETQYF.

The chain employs TRBV11-2 and TRBJ2-2; weak D call: TRBD2 (5 bases). The V and J ends lost 3 bases and 6 bases respectively, with 8 bases between them. The CDR3 runs 13 residues. CDR1 SGHAT and CDR2 FQNNGV come from the germline V gene. CDR3 nucleotides: TGTGCCAGCAGCTTGTTAGCGTCCGGGGAGCTGTTTTTT. This translates into CASSLLASGELFF.

The chain employs TRBV18 and TRBJ2-3; D might be TRBD2 (6 bases). The CDR3 consists of 15 residues. Germline CDR1 KGHSH, CDR2 LQKENI. V was pared by 2 bases and J by 6 bases, with 15 bases between. CDR3 residues: CASSPGAGGTDTQYF. The DNA of the CDR3 is TGTGCCAGCTCACCAGGGGCCGGGGGTACCGATACGCAGTATTTT.

This clone was picked up one time. The chain employs TRBV5-1 and TRBJ2-5; 11 bases fit TRBD2. Germline trimming cut 1 base from V and 5 bases from J; bases unmatched to any gene: 7. This CDR3 region has 16 residues. The germline gives CDR1 SGHRS, CDR2 YFSETQ. The CDR3: CASSLRGLAAGETQYF. The CDR3 DNA is TGCGCCAGCAGCTTGCGGGGACTAGCGGCCGGGGAGACCCAGTACTTC.

The chain combines TRBV18 with TRBJ2-2; 8 bases match TRBD2. Per germline, CDR1 KGHSH and CDR2 LQKENI. The CDR3 runs to 17 residues. With V trimmed by 1 base and J by 3 bases, 7 bases remained unmatched. This chain's CDR3 is CASSPLTGGPDTGELFF. CDR3 DNA: TGTGCCAGCTCACCACTTACGGGGGGGCCGGACACCGGGGAGCTGTTTTTT. The entire variable domain, with the rest obtained from reference TRBV18 and TRBJ2-2, is as follows: NAGVMQNPRHLVRRRGQEARLRCSPMKGHSHVYWYRQLPEEGLKFMVYLQKENIIDESGMPKERFSAEFPKEGPSILRIQQVVRGDSAAYFCASSPLTGGPDTGELFFGEGSRLTVL.

The chain carries TRBV2 and TRBJ1-2; D is uncertain. In germline, CDR1 is SNHLY, CDR2 FYNNEI. This CDR3 is built from 13 residues. Trimming took off 9 bases at V and 5 bases at J, with 16 bases between the two ends. The CDR3 region has the DNA TGTGCCAGTAGTATGGCACAGCCGTATGGCTACACCTTC. This translates into CASSMAQPYGYTF.